The subject of this entry is one T cell receptor (beta chain). Its antigen is unknown. Sequencing used immunoSEQ multiplex PCR; TCRdb keeps in-frame clones, though not all of them. The sample lists roughly 8,500 clones, less than 75% occurring once. These data are taken from a study of regulatory dendritic cells for organ transplantation. General study findings and limits: Mature dendritic cells appeared to drive more memory CD8+ clonal expansion than regulatory ones. Memory T cells were less diverse than naive, with memory CD8+ most oligoclonal.

Sorted T cells were CFSE-labeled and cultured 5 days with allogeneic regulatory or mature dendritic cells at 1:10. CD4+ or CD8+ T cells were sorted as naive CD45RA+ or memory CD45RO+. The CDR3 runs to 15 residues. V lost 5 bases, J lost 1 base, and 10 bases lay in between. Germline lookup yields CDR1 SGHRS and CDR2 YFSETQ. V usage is TRBV5-1 and J usage is TRBJ1-6, with D possibly matching TRBD1 (5 bases). Sequencing input: memory CD4+ T cells from blood cultured with dendritic cells. Sample subset: CD45RO+ memory T cells. The TCR comes from a human donor in good health. For the CDR3, the DNA is TGCGCCAGCAGTCCCCAGGGTTCCTATAATTCACCCCTCCACTTT. Translated: CASSPQGSYNSPLHF.